This T cell receptor beta chain originates from a study of CDR3 diversity in severe acne (dated by TCRdb to between 2018 and 2021). Based on the germline V gene, the CDR1 and CDR2 sequences are SGHAT and FQNNGV. After removal of 1 base from V and 4 bases from J, the junction retains 6 bases not matched to a gene. Counted from cysteine to phenylalanine, this CDR3 has 15 amino acids. CDR3 DNA is the only sequence kept; it has 45 bases, read in frame from the first base. With respect to this clonotype: No antigen is known for it. One base away there is no much larger clone; base qualities are not given.

Preparation of the library involved PCR. Sequenced using an Illumina HiSeq 2000. TCRdb reworked the public reads: Q25 trimming with fastp, MiXCR clone assembly, productive beta chains retained. CDR3 protein duplicates are merged, each entry listing the most common genes and DNA. The sample table shows 84,000 or so distinct CDR3 sequences, and approximately 52% are seen once. The ten largest clones add up to about 9.5% of the sample. The sequencing sample was made of blood. Recombination connected TRBV11-2 to TRBJ1-2; TRBD1 fits 7 bases in the junction. This receptor was taken from a male donor in good health, serving as a control. At the DNA level, the sequence is TGTGCCAGCAGCTTAGGTGGGACAGCGAGCTATGGCTACACCTTC. It specifies CASSLGGTASYGYTF.